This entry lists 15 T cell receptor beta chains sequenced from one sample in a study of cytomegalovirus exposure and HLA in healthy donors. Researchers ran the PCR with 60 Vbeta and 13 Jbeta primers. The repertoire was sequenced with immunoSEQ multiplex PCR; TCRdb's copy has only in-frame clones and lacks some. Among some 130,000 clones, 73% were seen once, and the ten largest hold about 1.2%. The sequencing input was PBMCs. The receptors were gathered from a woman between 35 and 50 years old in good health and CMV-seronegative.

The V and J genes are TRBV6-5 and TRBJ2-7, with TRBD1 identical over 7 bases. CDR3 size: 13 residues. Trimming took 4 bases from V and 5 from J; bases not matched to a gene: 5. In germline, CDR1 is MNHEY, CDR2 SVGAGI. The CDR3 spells CASSFGQAHEQYV. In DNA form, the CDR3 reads TGTGCCAGCAGTTTCGGACAGGCCCACGAGCAGTACGTC.

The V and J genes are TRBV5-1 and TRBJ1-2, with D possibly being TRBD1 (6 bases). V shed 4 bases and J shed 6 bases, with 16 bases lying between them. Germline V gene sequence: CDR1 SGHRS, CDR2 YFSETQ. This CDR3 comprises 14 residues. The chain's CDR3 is CASSLGQTQDGYTF. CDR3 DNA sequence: TGCGCCAGCAGCCTAGGACAGACACAGGATGGCTACACCTTC.

The CDR3 protein is CASSFGSQETQYF. The CDR3 coding sequence is TGTGCCAGCAGTTTCGGGTCTCAAGAGACCCAGTACTTC. This chain connects TRBV5-5 to TRBJ2-5; no clear D. The CDR3 is 13 amino acids. Germline assignment: CDR1 SGHKS and CDR2 YYEKEE (reference sequence). V gave up 5 bases and J gave up 2 bases, with 10 bases separating them.

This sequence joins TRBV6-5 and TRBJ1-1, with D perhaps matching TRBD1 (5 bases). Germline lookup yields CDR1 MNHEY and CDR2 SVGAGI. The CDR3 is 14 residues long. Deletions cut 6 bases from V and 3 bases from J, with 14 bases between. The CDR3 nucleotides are TGTGCCAGCAGCGGAGATGCGGGGGACACTGAAGCTTTCTTT. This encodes CASSGDAGDTEAFF.

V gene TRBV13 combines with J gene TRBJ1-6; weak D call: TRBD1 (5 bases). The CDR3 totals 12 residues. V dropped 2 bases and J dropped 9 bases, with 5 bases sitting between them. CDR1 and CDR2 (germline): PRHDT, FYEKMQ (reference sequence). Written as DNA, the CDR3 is TGTGCCAGCAGCTTAAGGGGTTCACCCCTCCACTTT. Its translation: CASSLRGSPLHF.

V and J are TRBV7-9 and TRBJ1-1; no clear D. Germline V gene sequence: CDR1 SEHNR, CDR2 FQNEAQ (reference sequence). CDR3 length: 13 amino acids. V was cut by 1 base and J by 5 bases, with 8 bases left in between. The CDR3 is CASSLVPVTEAFF. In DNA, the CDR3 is TGTGCCAGCAGCTTAGTGCCGGTTACTGAAGCTTTCTTT.

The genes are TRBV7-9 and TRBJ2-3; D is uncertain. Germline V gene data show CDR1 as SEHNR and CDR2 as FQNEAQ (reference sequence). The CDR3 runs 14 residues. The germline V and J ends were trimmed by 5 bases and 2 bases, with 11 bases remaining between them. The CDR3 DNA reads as TGTGCCAGCAGCCGTCAGGTAGACACAGATACGCAGTATTTT. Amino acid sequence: CASSRQVDTDTQYF.

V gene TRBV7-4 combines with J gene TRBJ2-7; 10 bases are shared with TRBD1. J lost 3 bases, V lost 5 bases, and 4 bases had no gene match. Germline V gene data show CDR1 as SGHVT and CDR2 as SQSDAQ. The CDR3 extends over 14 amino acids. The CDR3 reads CASSPGQGDYEQYV. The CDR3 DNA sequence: TGTGCCAGCAGCCCAGGACAGGGGGACTACGAGCAGTACGTC.

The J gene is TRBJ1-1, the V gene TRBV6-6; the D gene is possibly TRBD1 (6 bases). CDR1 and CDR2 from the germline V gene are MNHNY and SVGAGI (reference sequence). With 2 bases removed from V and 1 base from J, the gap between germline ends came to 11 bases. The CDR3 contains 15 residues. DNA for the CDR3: TGTGCCAGCAGTTACGGGGACACGGGGAACACTGAAGCTTTCTTT. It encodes CASSYGDTGNTEAFF.

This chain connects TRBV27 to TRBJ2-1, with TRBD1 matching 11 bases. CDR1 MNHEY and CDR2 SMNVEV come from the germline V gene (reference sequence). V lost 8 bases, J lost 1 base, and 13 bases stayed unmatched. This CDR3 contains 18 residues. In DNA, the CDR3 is TGTGCCAGCGCGTCGGGGACAGGGGGTATTTGGTCCTACAATGAGCAGTTCTTC. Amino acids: CASASGTGGIWSYNEQFF.

The CDR3 spells CASSARTVYGYTF. The CDR3 DNA reads as TGTGCCAGCAGCGCCAGGACAGTTTATGGCTACACCTTC. This sequence joins TRBV5-4 and TRBJ1-2; possible D gene TRBD1, 6 bases. The germline V gene encodes CDR1 SGHNT and CDR2 YYREEE (reference sequence). The CDR3 is made up of 13 amino acids. V was pared by 4 bases and J by 5 bases, with 12 bases between.

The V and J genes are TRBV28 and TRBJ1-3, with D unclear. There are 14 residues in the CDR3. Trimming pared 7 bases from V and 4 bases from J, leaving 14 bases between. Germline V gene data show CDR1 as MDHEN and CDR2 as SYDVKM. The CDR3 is CASTLEVGGNTIYF. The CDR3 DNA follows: TGTGCCAGCACCCTCGAGGTCGGGGGAAACACCATATATTTT.

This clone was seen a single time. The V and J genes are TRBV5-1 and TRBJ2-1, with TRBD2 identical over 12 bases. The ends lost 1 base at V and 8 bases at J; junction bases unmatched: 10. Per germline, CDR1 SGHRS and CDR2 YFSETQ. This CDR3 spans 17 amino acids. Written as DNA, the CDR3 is TGCGCCAGCAGCTTGCTACCTAGCGGGGGGGCCCGGGATGAGCAGTTCTTC. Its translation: CASSLLPSGGARDEQFF.

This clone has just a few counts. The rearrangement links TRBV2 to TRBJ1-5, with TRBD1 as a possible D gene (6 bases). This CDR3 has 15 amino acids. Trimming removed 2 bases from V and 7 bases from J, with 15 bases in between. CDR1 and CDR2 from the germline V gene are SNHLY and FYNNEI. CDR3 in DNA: TGTGCCAGCAGTGAATTAGGGCAGGGGAAGCAGCCCCAGCATTTT. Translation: CASSELGQGKQPQHF.

The CDR3 sequence: CASSVGYGGVSPLHF. CDR3 coding DNA: TGTGCCAGCAGCGTAGGATACGGTGGTGTGTCACCCCTCCACTTT. The genes are TRBV9 and TRBJ1-6; D gene ambiguous. V lost 0 bases, J lost 10 bases, and 14 bases lay in between. The CDR3 is 15 residues long. Germline-derived CDR1 and CDR2 are SGDLS and YYNGEE. Using reference TRBV9 and TRBJ1-6 for the parts outside the CDR3, the full variable domain is DSGVTQTPKHLITATGQRVTLRCSPRSGDLSVYWYQQSLDQGLQFLIQYYNGEERAKGNILERFSAQQFPDLHSELNLSSLELGDSALYFCASSVGYGGVSPLHFGNGTRLTVT.